Each of the 15 T cell receptor beta chains below was sequenced from the same sample in a study of technical replicates of blood from several donors. Assay: immunoSEQ multiplex PCR; the TCRdb copy retains only in-frame clones and omits some. Of more than 65,000 clones in the sample, 96% were seen once. Sequencing used T cells isolated from PBMCs. The receptors come from a human donor in good health.

This rearrangement joins TRBV5-6 to TRBJ1-1; 7 bases align to TRBD1. The CDR3 extends over 13 amino acids. CDR1 is SGHDT, CDR2 YYEEEE, per germline. With 2 bases clipped from V and 8 bases from J, the junction kept 6 bases outside the gene matches. The CDR3 sequence: CASSFFDRVEAFF. CDR3 bases: TGTGCCAGCAGCTTTTTCGACAGGGTAGAAGCTTTCTTT.

The rearrangement joins TRBV10-3 to TRBJ1-3, with 8 bases lining up with TRBD1. CDR1 is ENHRY, CDR2 SYGVKD, per germline. The J segment lost 2 bases and the V segment lost 7 bases, leaving 4 bases of the junction unmatched. The CDR3 sequence is 14 residues long. The CDR3 nucleotides are TGTGCCATCACCGTGGACAGGGCTGGAAACACCATATATTTT. Amino acids: CAITVDRAGNTIYF.

The count of this clone is one. The rearrangement joins TRBV5-1 to TRBJ2-7; 7 positions agree with TRBD1. This CDR3 has 15 amino acids. The V gene's germline CDR1 is SGHRS and CDR2 YFSETQ. V lost 5 bases and J lost 3; bases outside the gene matches: 11. CDR3 residues: CASSFVDRDNYEQYF. CDR3 DNA: TGCGCCAGCAGTTTCGTAGACAGGGATAACTACGAGCAGTACTTC.

The V and J genes are TRBV7-2 and TRBJ1-2; D not certain. CDR3 size: 13 residues. Germline-derived CDR1 and CDR2 are SGHTA and FQGNSA. Trimming cost V 2 bases and J 3 bases, with 7 bases left between them. Here the CDR3 DNA reads TGTGCCAGCAGCTTACGGGAGGACTATGGCTACACCTTC. Translation gives CASSLREDYGYTF.

As DNA, the CDR3 is TGTGCCAGCTCACCTGGACAGGGGGCGCGAATCCCCCCCCGGCCCCAGCATTTT. Its translation is CASSPGQGARIPPRPQHF. The V and J genes are TRBV18 and TRBJ1-5; 11 bases are a match to TRBD1. Germline CDR1 is KGHSH and CDR2 is LQKENI. Trimming took 3 bases from V and 9 from J; bases not matched to a gene: 16. The CDR3 loop spans 18 amino acids.

The rearrangement uses TRBV5-5 and TRBJ1-4, with TRBD1 matching over 8 bases. Germline CDR1 and CDR2: SGHKS and YYEKEE (reference sequence). With 1 base clipped from V and 1 base from J, the junction kept 3 bases outside the gene matches. The CDR3 sequence is 16 residues long. CDR3 residues: CASSLQGAVTNEKLFF. CDR3 sequence (DNA): TGTGCCAGCAGCTTGCAGGGGGCGGTAACTAATGAAAAACTGTTTTTT. The variable domain in full, with the rest retrieved from reference TRBV5-5 and TRBJ1-4, is DAGVTQSPTHLIKTRGQQVTLRCSPISGHKSVSWYQQVLGQGPQFIFQYYEKEERGRGNFPDRFSARQFPNYSSELNVNALLLGDSALYLCASSLQGAVTNEKLFFGSGTQLSVL.

The rearrangement joins TRBV7-2 to TRBJ1-2, with D possibly TRBD1 on 5 matching bases. Germline CDR1 is SGHTA and CDR2 is FQGNSA. The CDR3 spans 13 residues. The V and J ends lost 7 bases and 2 bases respectively, with 11 bases between them. The CDR3 sequence is CASTPDRNYGYTF. CDR3 coding DNA: TGTGCCAGCACCCCAGACAGAAACTATGGCTACACCTTC. Supplemented by reference TRBV7-2 and TRBJ1-2, the full variable domain reads GAGVSQSPSNKVTEKGKDVELRCDPISGHTALYWYRQSLGQGLEFLIYFQGNSAPDKSGLPSDRFSAERTGGSVSTLTIQRTQQEDSAVYLCASTPDRNYGYTFGSGTRLTVV.

The rearrangement joins TRBV29-1 to TRBJ2-5; no clear D gene. The germline V and J ends were trimmed by 3 bases and 5 bases, with 10 bases remaining between them. The CDR3 is 12 residues long. CDR1 SQVTM and CDR2 ANQGSEA come from the germline V gene. CDR3 coding DNA: TGCAGCGTTGACAAGTCGCGCGAGACCCAGTACTTC. Protein product: CSVDKSRETQYF. Variable domain in full (rest from reference TRBV29-1 and TRBJ2-5): SAVISQKPSRDICQRGTSLTIQCQVDSQVTMMFWYRQQPGQSLTLIATANQGSEATYESGFVIDKFPISRPNLTFSTLTVSNMSPEDSSIYLCSVDKSRETQYFGPGTRLLVL.

This clone was counted between two and nine times. This sequence joins TRBV13 and TRBJ1-1, with D possibly TRBD1 on 5 matching bases. The CDR3 is 12 amino acids. V was shortened by 3 bases and J by 5 bases, with 7 bases between the two germline ends. Looked up from germline, CDR1 is PRHDT and CDR2 is FYEKMQ (reference sequence). CDR3 sequence reads: CASSLTATEAFF. The CDR3 DNA follows: TGTGCCAGCAGCTTGACAGCTACTGAAGCTTTCTTT.

This clone showed up just once. The chain combines TRBV5-1 with TRBJ2-1, with 10 bases aligning to TRBD2. With 2 bases clipped from V and 6 bases from J, the junction kept 5 bases outside the gene matches. Germline V gene sequence: CDR1 SGHRS, CDR2 YFSETQ. The CDR3 has 15 amino acids. CDR3 sequence: CASSLASGSRNEQFF. CDR3 nucleotides: TGCGCCAGCAGCTTAGCTAGCGGGAGTCGCAATGAGCAGTTCTTC.

This clone was picked up a small number of times. This sequence joins TRBV19 and TRBJ2-1; TRBD2 aligns across 9 bases. Germline V gene data show CDR1 as LNHDA and CDR2 as SQIVND (reference sequence). J was trimmed by 0 bases and V by 6 bases; bases with no gene match: 6. There are 16 residues in the CDR3. This CDR3 is CASSPSGTSSYNEQFF. CDR3 nucleotide sequence: TGTGCCAGTAGCCCTAGCGGGACTAGCTCCTACAATGAGCAGTTCTTC.

The chain has TRBV19 and TRBJ1-3, with 8 bases fitting TRBD1. The CDR3 extends over 16 amino acids. Germline V gene lookup returns CDR1 LNHDA and CDR2 SQIVND (reference sequence). Trimming at V came to 4 bases and at J to 2 bases, leaving 7 bases not matched to a gene. The CDR3 nucleotides are TGTGCCAGTAGTAGTCCCACAGGGGGAACTGGAAACACCATATATTTT. This encodes CASSSPTGGTGNTIYF. Using reference TRBV19 and TRBJ1-3 for the parts outside the CDR3, the full variable domain is DGGITQSPKYLFRKEGQNVTLSCEQNLNHDAMYWYRQDPGQGLRLIYYSQIVNDFQKGDIAEGYSVSREKKESFPLTVTSAQKNPTAFYLCASSSPTGGTGNTIYFGEGSWLTVV.

The rearrangement uses TRBV30 and TRBJ2-3, with TRBD2 matching over 8 bases. J was trimmed by 2 bases and V by 1 base; bases with no gene match: 5. The V gene's germline CDR1 is GTSNPN and CDR2 SVGIG (reference sequence). The CDR3 is 15 amino acids. The CDR3 sequence is CAWSGAAGDTDTQYF. CDR3 DNA sequence: TGTGCCTGGAGTGGGGCAGCGGGAGACACAGATACGCAGTATTTT.

V and J are TRBV9 and TRBJ1-2; the D gene is possibly TRBD1 (6 bases). V was clipped by 0 bases and J by 4 bases, with 13 bases between them. The V gene's germline CDR1 is SGDLS and CDR2 YYNGEE. This CDR3 has 15 amino acids. The CDR3 spells CASSVGGTRLYGYTF. CDR3 sequence (DNA): TGTGCCAGCAGCGTAGGAGGGACACGGCTCTATGGCTACACCTTC.

This clone came up once. This chain uses TRBV7-3 with TRBJ1-1, with 7 positions matching TRBD1. The CDR3 covers 13 residues. Trimming at V came to 5 bases and at J to 4 bases, leaving 4 bases not matched to a gene. Germline CDR1 and CDR2: SGHTA and FQGTGA. The CDR3 region is CASSLTGLTEAFF. CDR3 in DNA: TGTGCCAGCAGCCTGACAGGGCTCACTGAAGCTTTCTTT.